This T cell receptor beta chain originates from a study of beta chain features in type 1 diabetes. The investigators reverse transcribed all of the isolated RNA, so they sequenced expressed TCRB transcripts. TCRdb's table, derived via immunoSEQ multiplex PCR, lists solely in-frame clones and lacks some. The repertoire holds 350,000 to 400,000 clones, with roughly 16% as singletons. Per the germline V gene, CDR1 is SQVTM and CDR2 is ANQGSEA. Trimming removed 4 bases at V and 3 bases at J, with 7 bases between. This CDR3 comprises 11 residues. This clone was counted between two and nine times. Sorting based on CD45RO/CCR7/CD25/CD127/CD95/CD27 separated CD4+ naive, central memory, regulatory and stem cell-like memory cells.

This rearrangement joins TRBV29-1 to TRBJ2-7; D call uncertain. The clonotype comes from a woman aged 18-35 years in good health. The sequenced material came from naive CD4+ T cells from blood. The CDR3 sequence: CSVGHNYEQYF. The CDR3 DNA sequence: TGCAGCGTTGGACACAACTACGAGCAGTACTTC.